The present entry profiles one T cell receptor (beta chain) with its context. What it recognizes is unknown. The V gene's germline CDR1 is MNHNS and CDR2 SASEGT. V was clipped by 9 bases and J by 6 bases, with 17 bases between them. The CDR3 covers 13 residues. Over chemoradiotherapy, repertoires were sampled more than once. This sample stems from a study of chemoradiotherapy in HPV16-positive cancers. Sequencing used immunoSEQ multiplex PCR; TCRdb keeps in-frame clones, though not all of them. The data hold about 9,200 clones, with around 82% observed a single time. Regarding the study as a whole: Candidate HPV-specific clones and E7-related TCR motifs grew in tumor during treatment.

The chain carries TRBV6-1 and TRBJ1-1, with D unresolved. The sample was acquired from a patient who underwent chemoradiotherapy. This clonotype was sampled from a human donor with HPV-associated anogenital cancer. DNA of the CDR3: TGTGCCAGTACCCCTCTTCGGGCGGCTGAAGCTTTCTTT. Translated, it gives CASTPLRAAEAFF.